The 5 T cell receptor beta chains in this list originate from one sample, sequenced in a study of T cells in Graves' hyperthyroidism and ophthalmopathy. It was RNA transcripts that yielded the amplified TCR beta CDR3 regions. HTBI primers were used for first-round RT-PCR of the TCR CDR3. One entry per CDR3 protein results from TCRdb running MiXCR on the multiplex PCR reads. The sample lists about 360,000 distinct CDR3 sequences, approximately 13% occurring once. Source material: blood. All receptors derive from a woman aged 18-30 years with Graves' hyperthyroidism.

This clonotype was counted many times. The chain uses TRBV20-1 and TRBJ1-4, with D tentatively TRBD1 (5 bases). CDR3 size: 16 residues. With 0 bases removed from V and 8 bases from J, the gap between germline ends came to 19 bases. CDR1 and CDR2 (germline): DFQATT, SNEGSKA (reference sequence). The CDR3 nucleotides are TGCAGTGCTAGAGATGCCTTAGCGGGGGAGGTAGAAAAACTGTTTTTT. As protein: CSARDALAGEVEKLFF.

In this sample, this clonotype turned up many times. This rearrangement joins TRBV2 to TRBJ2-1, with 12 bases matching TRBD2. Germline CDR1 reads SNHLY; CDR2 reads FYNNEI. The CDR3 is made up of 16 amino acids. J gave up 0 bases and V 4 bases, and 1 base lay outside the gene matches. CDR3 nucleotide sequence: TGTGCCAGCAGTGCTAGCGGGGGGGTCTCCTACAATGAGCAGTTCTTC. Amino acids: CASSASGGVSYNEQFF.

With regard to this clonotype: One end of the junction is discordant with germline, which a read error may explain. The gene calls are TRBV28 and TRBJ2-7; D is undetermined. The CDR3 length is 13 residues. Germline V gene data show CDR1 as MDHEN and CDR2 as SYDVKM. The CDR3 bases are TGTGTCAGCAGAGCACAGAGCCTCTACGAGCAGTACTTC. Its translation: CVSRAQSLYEQYF.

This clonotype was seen at least ten times. The chain employs TRBV19 and TRBJ2-7; no definite D call. The CDR3 extends over 14 amino acids. Trimming removed 5 bases from V and 2 bases from J, with 13 bases in between. The germline V gene has CDR1 LNHDA and CDR2 SQIVND (reference sequence). For the CDR3, the DNA is TGTGCCAGTAGTCAGCCCGAGGCCCCCTACGAGCAGTACTTC. Its translation: CASSQPEAPYEQYF.

With regard to this clonotype: One end of the junction is discordant with germline, which a read error may explain. This sequence joins TRBV25-1 and TRBJ2-5, with 7 bases fitting TRBD1. There are 19 residues in the CDR3. Per germline, CDR1 MGHDK and CDR2 SYGVNS. CDR3 sequence (DNA): TGTGCCTGCAGTGAAATAGGGCAGGGGGATCGTATGGGCCAAGAGACCCAGTACTTC. It specifies CACSEIGQGDRMGQETQYF.